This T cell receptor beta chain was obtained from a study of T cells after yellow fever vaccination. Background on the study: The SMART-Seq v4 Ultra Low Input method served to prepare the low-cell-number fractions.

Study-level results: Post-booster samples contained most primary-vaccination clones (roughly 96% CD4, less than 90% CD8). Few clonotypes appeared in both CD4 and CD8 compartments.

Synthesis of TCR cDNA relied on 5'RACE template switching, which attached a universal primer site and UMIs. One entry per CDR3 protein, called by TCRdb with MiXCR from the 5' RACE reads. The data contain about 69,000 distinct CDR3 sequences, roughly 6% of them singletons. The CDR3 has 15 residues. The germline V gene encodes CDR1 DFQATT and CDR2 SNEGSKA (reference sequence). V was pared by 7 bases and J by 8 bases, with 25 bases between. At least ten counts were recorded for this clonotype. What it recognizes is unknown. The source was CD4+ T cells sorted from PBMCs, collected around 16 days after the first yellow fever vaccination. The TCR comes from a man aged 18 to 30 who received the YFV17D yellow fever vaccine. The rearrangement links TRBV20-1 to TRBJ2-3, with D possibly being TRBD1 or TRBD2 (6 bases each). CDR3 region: CSVRGSGTSLGTQYF. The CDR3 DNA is TGCAGTGTAAGGGGGTCCGGGACTTCCCTCGGTACGCAGTATTTT.